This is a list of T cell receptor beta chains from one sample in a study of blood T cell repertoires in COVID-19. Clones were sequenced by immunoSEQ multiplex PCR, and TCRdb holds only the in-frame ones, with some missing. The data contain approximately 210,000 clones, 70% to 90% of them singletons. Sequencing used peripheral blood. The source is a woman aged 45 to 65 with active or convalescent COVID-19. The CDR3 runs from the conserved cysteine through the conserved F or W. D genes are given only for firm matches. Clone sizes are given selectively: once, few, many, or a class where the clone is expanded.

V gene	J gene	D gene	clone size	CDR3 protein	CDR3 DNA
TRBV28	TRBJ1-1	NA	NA	CASSLRSAEAFF	TGTGCCAGCAGTTTAAGATCAGCTGAAGCTTTCTTT
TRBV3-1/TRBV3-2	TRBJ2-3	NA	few	CASSPRRAKDTQYF	TGTGCCAGCAGCCCACGGCGGGCGAAAGATACGCAGTATTTT
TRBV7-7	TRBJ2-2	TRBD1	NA	CASSVNAGGTGELFF	TGTGCCAGCAGCGTAAACGCAGGGGGCACCGGGGAGCTGTTTTTT
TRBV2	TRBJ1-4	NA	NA	CAITGFANEKLFF	TGTGCCATCACAGGGTTCGCTAATGAAAAACTGTTTTTT
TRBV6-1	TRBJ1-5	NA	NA	CASSEVRGNQPQHF	TGTGCCAGCAGTGAAGTCAGAGGGAATCAGCCCCAGCATTTT
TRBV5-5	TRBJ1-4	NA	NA	CASSLAPTGANEKLFF	TGTGCCAGCAGCCTAGCCCCGACAGGAGCTAATGAAAAACTGTTTTTT
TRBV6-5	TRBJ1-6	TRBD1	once	CASSFTPGQGASPLHF	TGTGCCAGCAGTTTCACCCCGGGACAGGGGGCTTCACCCCTCCACTTT
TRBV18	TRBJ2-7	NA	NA	CASSPPPRDKEYF	TGTGCCAGCTCACCACCCCCCCGAGACAAAGAGTACTTC
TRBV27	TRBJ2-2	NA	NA	CASSLNGAGELFF	TGTGCCAGCAGTTTAAACGGGGCCGGGGAGCTGTTTTTT
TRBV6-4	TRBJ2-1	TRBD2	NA	CASSSMMTSGGSSYNEQFF	TGTGCCAGCAGCAGCATGATGACTAGCGGGGGGAGCTCCTACAATGAGCAGTTCTTC
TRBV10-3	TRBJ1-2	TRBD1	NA	CAISFTGEDGYTF	TGTGCCATCAGCTTCACAGGGGAGGATGGCTACACCTTC
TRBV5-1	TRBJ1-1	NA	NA	CASSLELQVTEAFF	TGCGCCAGCAGCTTGGAATTACAAGTAACTGAAGCTTTCTTT
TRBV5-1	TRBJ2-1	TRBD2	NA	CASSLSPSGGITYNEQFF	TGCGCCAGCAGCTTGAGTCCTAGCGGGGGAATTACCTACAATGAGCAGTTCTTC
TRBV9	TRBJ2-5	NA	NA	CASSVEKEKTQYF	TGTGCCAGCAGCGTAGAAAAGGAGAAGACCCAGTACTTC
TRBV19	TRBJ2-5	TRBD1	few	CASSTFLGQGGETQYF	TGTGCCAGTAGTACCTTCCTAGGACAGGGAGGAGAGACCCAGTACTTC
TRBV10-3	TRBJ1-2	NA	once	CAHSPGNYGYTF	TGTGCCCATAGCCCAGGGAACTATGGCTACACCTTC
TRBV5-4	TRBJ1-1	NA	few	CASSPESRVYTEAFF	TGTGCCAGCAGCCCGGAGTCGAGGGTGTACACTGAAGCTTTCTTT
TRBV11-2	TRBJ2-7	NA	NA	CASSLVGGNYEQYF	TGTGCCAGCAGCTTAGTAGGCGGTAACTACGAGCAGTACTTC
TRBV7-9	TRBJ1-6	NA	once	CASSSDTTVSPLHF	TGTGCCAGCAGCTCAGACACGACGGTCTCACCCCTCCACTTT
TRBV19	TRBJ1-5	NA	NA	CASSISSRAGYQPQHF	TGTGCCAGTAGTATAAGCAGTCGTGCGGGATATCAGCCCCAGCATTTT
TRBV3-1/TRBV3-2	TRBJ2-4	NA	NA	CASSPQVLAKNIQYF	TGTGCCAGCAGCCCACAGGTACTAGCCAAAAACATTCAGTACTTC
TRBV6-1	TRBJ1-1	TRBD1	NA	CASSEFPTGGEAFF	TGTGCCAGCAGTGAGTTCCCGACAGGGGGGGAAGCTTTCTTT
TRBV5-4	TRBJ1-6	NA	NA	CASSLGQALSNSPLHF	TGTGCCAGCAGCTTGGGACAGGCCCTGTCTAATTCACCCCTCCACTTT
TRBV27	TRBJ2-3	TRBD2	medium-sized	CASSNFRTSEKSTDTQYF	TGTGCCAGCAGTAACTTCAGGACTAGTGAGAAGTCCACAGATACGCAGTATTTT
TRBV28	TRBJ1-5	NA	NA	CASSLPQGNQPQHF	TGTGCCAGCAGTCTCCCTCAGGGGAACCAGCCCCAGCATTTT
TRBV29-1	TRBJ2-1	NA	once	CSVGPVSYNEQFF	TGCAGCGTTGGGCCCGTCTCCTACAATGAGCAGTTCTTC
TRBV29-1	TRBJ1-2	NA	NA	CSVDQAVGYTF	TGCAGCGTTGACCAGGCAGTTGGCTACACCTTC
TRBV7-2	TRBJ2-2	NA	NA	CASSIRVRELFF	TGTGCCAGCAGCATACGAGTTCGGGAGCTGTTTTTT
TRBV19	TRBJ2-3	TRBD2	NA	CASGVGRGTDTQYF	TGTGCCAGTGGTGTTGGGAGGGGCACAGATACGCAGTATTTT
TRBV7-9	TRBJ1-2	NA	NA	CASSLVSGVGYTF	TGTGCCAGCAGCTTAGTTTCCGGGGTAGGCTACACCTTC
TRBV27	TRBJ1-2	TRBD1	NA	CASSFDRDRHYGYTF	TGTGCCAGCAGTTTCGACAGGGACCGACACTATGGCTACACCTTC